One T cell receptor beta chain is described in this entry. V trimming: 6 bases; J trimming: 10 bases; junction bases outside the gene matches: 12. Germline CDR1 MNHEY, CDR2 SVGAGI. There are 15 residues in the CDR3. The data originate from a study of blood T cell repertoires in COVID-19. Across the whole study: T cells, B-cell-depleted T cells, or PBMCs supplied cDNA or gDNA.

Source study methods: Quantification of nucleated cells was approximated via reference gene primer amplification. Libraries were prepared by immunoSEQ multiplex PCR; TCRdb keeps only in-frame clonotypes and omits some of them. V and J calls and clone size are given by that table; D and trimming were obtained from the DNA. The sample holds around 99,000 clones, about four fifths seen once. The rearrangement uses TRBV6-5 and TRBJ1-6, with TRBD1 identical over 7 bases. The sequencing sample was made of peripheral blood. This sequence originates from a woman of 80 years or more with active or convalescent COVID-19. The CDR3 here is CASSLRTGPESPLHF. The CDR3 DNA reads TGTGCCAGCAGCCTGAGGACAGGACCGGAGTCACCCCTCCACTTT.